This TCR beta chain was obtained from a study of beta chain features in type 1 diabetes. Study information: The study found patients and healthy donors alike in age, gender and cell yields.

This clone was seen a handful of times. Germline trimming cut 6 bases from V and 4 bases from J; bases unmatched to any gene: 0. The CDR3 has 13 residues. Germline values: CDR1 SEHNR, CDR2 FQNEAQ (reference sequence). Purities in excess of 95% were seen in all sorted populations. Sequenced material consisted of expressed TCRB transcripts (all of the isolated RNA was reverse transcribed). The assay was immunoSEQ multiplex PCR, and TCRdb's table has in-frame clones only and misses some. This repertoire shows just over 600,000 clones, roughly 16% found once; its top ten account for 0.09% to 0.095%. The genes are TRBV7-9 and TRBJ2-1; TRBD2 aligns across 10 bases. This receptor was obtained from a young man in good health. Sequenced: naive CD4+ T cells from blood. The CDR3 DNA follows: TGTGCCAGCAGTAGCGGGAGGTACAATGAGCAGTTCTTC. It specifies CASSSGRYNEQFF. Based on the CDR3 plus reference TRBV7-9 and TRBJ2-1, the full variable domain is DTGVSQNPRHKITKRGQNVTFRCDPISEHNRLYWYRQTLGQGPEFLTYFQNEAQLEKSRLLSDRFSAERPKGSFSTLEIQRTEQGDSAMYLCASSSGRYNEQFFGPGTRLTVL.